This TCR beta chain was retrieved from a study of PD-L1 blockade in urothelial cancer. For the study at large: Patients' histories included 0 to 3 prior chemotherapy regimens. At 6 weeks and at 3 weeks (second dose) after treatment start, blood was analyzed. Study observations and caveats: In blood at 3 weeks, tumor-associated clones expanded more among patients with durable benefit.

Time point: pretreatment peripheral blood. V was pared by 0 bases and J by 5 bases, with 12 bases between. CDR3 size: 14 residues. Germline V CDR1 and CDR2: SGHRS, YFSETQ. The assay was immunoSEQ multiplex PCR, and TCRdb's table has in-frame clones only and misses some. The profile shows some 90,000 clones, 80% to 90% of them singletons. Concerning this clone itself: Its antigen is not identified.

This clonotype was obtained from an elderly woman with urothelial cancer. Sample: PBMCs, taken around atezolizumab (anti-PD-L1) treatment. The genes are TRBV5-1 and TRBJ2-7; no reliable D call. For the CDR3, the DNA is TGCGCCAGCAGCTTGGATTGGGCGATCGACGAGCAGTACTTC. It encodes CASSLDWAIDEQYF.